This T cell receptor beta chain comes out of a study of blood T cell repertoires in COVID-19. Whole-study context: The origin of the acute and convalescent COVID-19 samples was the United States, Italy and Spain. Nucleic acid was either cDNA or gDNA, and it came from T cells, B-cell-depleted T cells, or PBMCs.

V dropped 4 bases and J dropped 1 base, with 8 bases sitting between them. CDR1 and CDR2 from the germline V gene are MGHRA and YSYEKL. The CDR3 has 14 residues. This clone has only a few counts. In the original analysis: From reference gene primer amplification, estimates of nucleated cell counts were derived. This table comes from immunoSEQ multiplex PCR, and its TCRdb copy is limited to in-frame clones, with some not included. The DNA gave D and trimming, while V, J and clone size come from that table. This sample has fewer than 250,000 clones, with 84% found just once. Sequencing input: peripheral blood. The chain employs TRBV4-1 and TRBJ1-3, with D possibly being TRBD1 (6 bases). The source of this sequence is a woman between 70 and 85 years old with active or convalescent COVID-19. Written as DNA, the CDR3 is TGCGCCAGCAGCCGAGACAGGTCTGGAAACACCATATATTTT. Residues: CASSRDRSGNTIYF.